The rows below give T cell receptor beta chains drawn from one sample of a study of shared clonotypes between healthy human individuals. Produced via immunoSEQ multiplex PCR; TCRdb's table is partial and in-frame only. The repertoire includes about 1 million clones, approximately 72% of them detected once, and approximately 1.5% sits in the top ten. Material for sequencing was memory CD4+ T cells sorted from blood. The receptors shown here come from a man younger than 35 in good health. CDR3s include the opening cysteine and the closing phenylalanine or tryptophan. Fields, in order: D gene, V gene, J gene, clone size, CDR3 protein, CDR3 DNA. D genes are given only for firm matches. Clone size is stated in some rows and not others, as once, few, many or a class when expanded.

>.|TRBV5-6|TRBJ1-2|.
CASSLTVPTRGYTF
TGTGCCAGCAGCTTGACAGTTCCCACTCGAGGCTACACCTTC
>.|TRBV6-1|TRBJ2-7|.
CASSEETYYEQYF
TGTGCCAGCAGTGAGGAGACCTACTACGAGCAGTACTTC
>TRBD1|TRBV2|TRBJ1-6|.
CASSAAPTGNNSPLHF
TGTGCCAGCAGTGCCGCCCCGACAGGGAATAATTCACCCCTCCACTTT
>TRBD2|TRBV5-6|TRBJ2-3|.
CASSLSGSRADTQYF
TGTGCCAGCAGCTTAAGCGGGAGCCGAGCAGATACGCAGTATTTT
>.|TRBV19|TRBJ1-5|.
CASRGPLNQPQHF
TGTGCCAGTAGGGGCCCCTTAAATCAGCCCCAGCATTTT
>TRBD2|TRBV10-3|TRBJ2-6|.
CAISSREGPGANVLTF
TGTGCCATCAGTTCGAGGGAGGGGCCTGGGGCCAACGTCCTGACTTTC
>.|TRBV5-4|TRBJ2-2|few
CASSPRGGDTGELFF
TGTGCCAGCAGCCCCCGTGGAGGGGACACCGGGGAGCTGTTTTTT
>TRBD2|TRBV7-2|TRBJ2-3|.
CASSSSALAGRDTQYF
TGTGCCAGCAGCTCGTCTGCTCTAGCGGGCCGGGATACGCAGTATTTT
>.|TRBV11-2|TRBJ2-1|.
CASSLDRINNEQFF
TGTGCCAGCAGCTTAGATCGTATAAACAATGAGCAGTTCTTC
>.|TRBV30|TRBJ1-1|.
CAWSATGIRWGFEAFF
TGTGCCTGGAGTGCTACAGGGATAAGGTGGGGATTTGAAGCTTTCTTT
>TRBD1|TRBV19|TRBJ1-1|few
CASKDLEGADTEAFF
TGTGCCAGTAAAGATCTAGAGGGGGCAGACACTGAAGCTTTCTTT
>.|TRBV6-5|TRBJ1-2|few
CASSSAGTYYGYTF
TGTGCCAGCAGTTCTGCCGGGACGTACTATGGCTACACCTTC
>.|TRBV15|TRBJ1-1|.
CATSRETVRGNTEAFF
TGTGCCACCAGCAGAGAAACTGTTCGGGGGAACACTGAAGCTTTCTTT
>TRBD1|TRBV18|TRBJ2-1|.
CASSPRDRGSNEQFF
TGTGCCAGCTCACCGCGGGACAGGGGGTCCAATGAGCAGTTCTTC
>.|TRBV28|TRBJ1-5|.
CASRRLGNQPQHF
TGTGCCAGCAGACGGCTAGGAAATCAGCCCCAGCATTTT
>.|TRBV5-4|TRBJ2-7|few
CASSLDGIYEQYF
TGTGCCAGCAGCTTGGATGGGATCTACGAGCAGTACTTC
>TRBD2|TRBV5-8|TRBJ2-1|once
CASSPGTGGYNEQFF
TGTGCCAGCAGCCCTGGGACGGGGGGCTACAATGAGCAGTTCTTC
>.|TRBV19|TRBJ1-5|few
CASSMGQVNQPQHF
TGTGCCAGTAGTATGGGGCAGGTTAATCAGCCCCAGCATTTT
>TRBD1|TRBV27|TRBJ1-2|.
CASTPNGDRYGYTF
TGTGCCAGCACCCCCAACGGGGACAGATATGGCTACACCTTC
>.|TRBV5-1|TRBJ2-1|.
CASSSPLPNEQFF
TGCGCCAGCAGCTCGCCCCTCCCCAATGAGCAGTTCTTC
>TRBD1|TRBV19|TRBJ1-2|.
CASSSLDRGPGYTF
TGTGCCAGTAGTTCCCTGGACAGGGGACCTGGCTACACCTTC
>TRBD1|TRBV5-1|TRBJ2-5|few
CASSGDSWVETQYF
TGCGCCAGCAGCGGGGACAGCTGGGTAGAGACCCAGTACTTC
>.|TRBV2|TRBJ2-5|.
CASSGDWRPLQETQYF
TGTGCCAGCAGTGGGGACTGGAGACCCCTACAAGAGACCCAGTACTTC
>.|TRBV4-1|TRBJ2-3|.
CASSQDLVLRPFTDTQYF
TGCGCCAGCAGCCAAGATCTTGTCCTCCGTCCTTTCACAGATACGCAGTATTTT
>.|TRBV2|TRBJ2-5|once
CASNEGEQETQYF
TGTGCCAGCAATGAGGGAGAACAAGAGACCCAGTACTTC
>.|TRBV28|TRBJ2-7|.
CASRTGISYEQYF
TGTGCCAGCAGAACAGGGATTTCCTACGAGCAGTACTTC
>.|TRBV5-1|TRBJ2-7|few
CASSLALSTYEQYF
TGCGCCAGCAGCTTGGCCCTGTCGACCTACGAGCAGTACTTC
>.|TRBV19|TRBJ2-1|.
CASRGRGNEQFF
TGTGCCAGTAGGGGACGGGGGAATGAGCAGTTCTTC
>TRBD2|TRBV6-5|TRBJ2-5|.
CASTPVASGGETQYF
TGTGCCAGCACCCCGGTGGCTAGCGGGGGAGAGACCCAGTACTTC
>.|TRBV19|TRBJ2-1|once
CASSVTISSYNEQFF
TGTGCCAGTAGTGTCACAATCAGCTCCTACAATGAGCAGTTCTTC
>TRBD1|TRBV6-6|TRBJ1-1|few
CATRRTGSNTEAFF
TGTGCCACCCGGAGGACAGGGTCGAACACTGAAGCTTTCTTT
>.|TRBV4-1|TRBJ2-1|few
CASSRDAGDVNEQFF
TGCGCCAGCAGCCGTGACGCGGGCGACGTCAATGAGCAGTTCTTC
>.|TRBV7-2|TRBJ2-2|.
CASSPPGTTNTGELFF
TGTGCCAGCAGCCCCCCCGGGACCACGAACACCGGGGAGCTGTTTTTT
>.|TRBV4-1|TRBJ1-4|.
CASSHTGTNEKLFF
TGCGCCAGCAGCCACACCGGGACTAATGAAAAACTGTTTTTT
>.|TRBV30|TRBJ1-1|.
CAWSPTNTEAFF
TGTGCCTGGAGTCCGACGAACACTGAAGCTTTCTTT
>TRBD1|TRBV5-1|TRBJ2-3|.
CASSLQGARTDTQYF
TGCGCCAGCAGCTTACAGGGGGCTCGCACAGATACGCAGTATTTT
>.|TRBV7-2|TRBJ2-2|many
CASSLAAVPPGELFF
TGTGCCAGCAGCTTAGCGGCAGTTCCCCCCGGGGAGCTGTTTTTT
>TRBD1|TRBV9|TRBJ2-4|once
CASSVAGQGANIQYF
TGTGCCAGCAGCGTAGCAGGACAGGGGGCAAACATTCAGTACTTC
>.|TRBV4-3|TRBJ2-1|.
CASSQEVRAERAAYNEQFF
TGCGCCAGCAGCCAAGAGGTTCGAGCGGAGCGGGCAGCCTACAATGAGCAGTTCTTC
>.|TRBV6-5|TRBJ2-7|.
CASSRQPSYEQYF
TGTGCCAGCAGTCGACAGCCTTCCTACGAGCAGTACTTC
>TRBD2|TRBV2|TRBJ2-1|.
CASSGTSGYNEQFF
TGTGCCAGCAGCGGGACTAGCGGATACAATGAGCAGTTCTTC
>TRBD1|TRBV25-1|TRBJ1-2|.
CASSGPTGGGGYTF
TGTGCCAGCAGTGGCCCAACAGGGGGCGGTGGCTACACCTTC
>TRBD2|TRBV7-2|TRBJ2-3|.
CASGGRGLSRTDTQYF
TGTGCCAGCGGGGGGAGGGGTCTGTCGCGCACAGATACGCAGTATTTT
>TRBD1|TRBV19|TRBJ1-1|.
CASTRTGRTEAFF
TGTGCCAGTACCAGGACAGGGAGAACTGAAGCTTTCTTT
>TRBD1|TRBV7-2|TRBJ1-2|few
CASSLALTAPGGQGYTF
TGTGCCAGCAGCTTAGCCTTGACGGCCCCAGGGGGCCAGGGCTACACCTTC
>.|TRBV6-1|TRBJ1-6|few
CASSVVGRNSPLHF
TGTGCCAGCAGTGTGGTGGGGCGGAATTCACCCCTCCACTTT
>.|TRBV4-2|TRBJ2-1|.
CASSQDRGSYNEQFF
TGTGCCAGCAGCCAAGACAGGGGCTCCTACAATGAGCAGTTCTTC
>.|TRBV7-9|TRBJ1-1|few
CASSLEAGNTEAFF
TGTGCCAGCAGCTTAGAGGCGGGGAACACTGAAGCTTTCTTT
>TRBD1|TRBV7-2|TRBJ1-2|.
CASSGTGAYGYTF
TGTGCCAGCAGCGGAACAGGGGCCTATGGCTACACCTTC
>.|TRBV18|TRBJ2-1|.
CASSPQLLSSYNEQFF
TGTGCCAGCTCACCACAACTCTTGAGCTCCTACAATGAGCAGTTCTTC
>.|TRBV7-9|TRBJ1-2|.
CASSPDGGAFYGYTF
TGTGCCAGCAGCCCCGACGGGGGGGCCTTTTATGGCTACACCTTC
>.|TRBV30|TRBJ2-3|.
CAWSVLGAQYF
TGTGCCTGGAGTGTTCTTGGAGCGCAGTATTTT
>TRBD1|TRBV6-5|TRBJ2-2|.
CASKGAGTGELFF
TGTGCCAGCAAGGGGGCAGGCACCGGGGAGCTGTTTTTT